Listed below are T cell receptor beta chains from one sample, sequenced in a study of siplizumab effects on memory and regulatory T cells. Assay: immunoSEQ multiplex PCR; the TCRdb copy retains only in-frame clones and omits some. The table lists around 68,000 clones, roughly 88% of them singletons, with 1.5% to 2% in the top ten. Sequencing was carried out using Tregs sorted from blood. These receptors came from a human donor in good health. Both conserved end residues are part of each CDR3. A D gene is named only where the DNA matches it firmly. A clone size is listed for some rows: how often the clone was seen (once, few, many), or a class if it is expanded.

CDR3 protein: CASGRTGHSYEQYF; CDR3 DNA: TGTGCCAGCGGACGGACAGGGCACTCCTACGAGCAGTACTTC; D gene: TRBD1; V gene: TRBV28; clone size: .; J gene: TRBJ2-7
CDR3 protein: CAWSVRDGGGSYEQYF; CDR3 DNA: TGTGCCTGGAGTGTAAGAGACGGGGGAGGTAGCTACGAGCAGTACTTC; D gene: .; V gene: TRBV30; clone size: .; J gene: TRBJ2-7
CDR3 protein: CASSPLGSFTDTQYF; CDR3 DNA: TGTGCCAGCAGCCCACTTGGATCCTTTACAGATACGCAGTATTTT; D gene: .; V gene: TRBV27; clone size: .; J gene: TRBJ2-3
CDR3 protein: CASSARTGLEKLFF; CDR3 DNA: TGTGCCAGCAGCGCACGGACAGGGCTTGAAAAACTGTTTTTT; D gene: TRBD1; V gene: TRBV7-2; clone size: .; J gene: TRBJ1-4
CDR3 protein: CASSAPVNYEQYF; CDR3 DNA: TGTGCCAGCAGCGCGCCGGTCAACTACGAGCAGTACTTC; D gene: .; V gene: TRBV5-6; clone size: .; J gene: TRBJ2-7
CDR3 protein: CASSLRFQSYNEQFF; CDR3 DNA: TGTGCCAGCAGCTTAAGGTTTCAGTCCTACAATGAGCAGTTCTTC; D gene: .; V gene: TRBV7-6; clone size: .; J gene: TRBJ2-1
CDR3 protein: CASSPRGGGEQYF; CDR3 DNA: TGTGCCAGCAGCCCCCGAGGGGGGGGCGAGCAGTACTTC; D gene: .; V gene: TRBV7-2; clone size: .; J gene: TRBJ2-7
CDR3 protein: CASSVRASGLYEQYF; CDR3 DNA: TGTGCCAGCAGCGTTAGGGCTAGCGGGCTCTACGAGCAGTACTTC; D gene: TRBD2; V gene: TRBV6-9; clone size: few; J gene: TRBJ2-7
CDR3 protein: CAWSVLASGRIRYEQFF; CDR3 DNA: TGTGCCTGGAGTGTATTGGCTAGCGGGCGGATTCGGTATGAGCAGTTCTTC; D gene: TRBD2; V gene: TRBV30; clone size: .; J gene: TRBJ2-1
CDR3 protein: CASSEPSGMGTQTQYF; CDR3 DNA: TGTGCCAGCAGTGAACCTTCCGGGATGGGAACTCAGACCCAGTACTTC; D gene: .; V gene: TRBV25-1; clone size: .; J gene: TRBJ2-5
CDR3 protein: CASSPGIGPQHDEQFF; CDR3 DNA: TGTGCCAGCTCACCCGGAATAGGACCCCAGCACGATGAGCAGTTCTTC; D gene: .; V gene: TRBV18; clone size: once; J gene: TRBJ2-1
CDR3 protein: CASSSLGGRTEAFF; CDR3 DNA: TGTGCCAGCAGCTCCCTGGGGGGGAGGACTGAAGCTTTCTTT; D gene: .; V gene: TRBV28; clone size: .; J gene: TRBJ1-1
CDR3 protein: CASSLRQTTGYTF; CDR3 DNA: TGCGCCAGCAGCCTTCGACAGACAACCGGCTACACCTTC; D gene: .; V gene: TRBV4-1; clone size: .; J gene: TRBJ1-2
CDR3 protein: CASIPPGTAYNEQFF; CDR3 DNA: TGTGCCAGCATACCTCCAGGGACAGCCTACAATGAGCAGTTCTTC; D gene: TRBD1; V gene: TRBV7-2; clone size: .; J gene: TRBJ2-1
CDR3 protein: CASSLDTSYEQYF; CDR3 DNA: TGTGCCAGCAGCTTGGATACATCCTACGAGCAGTACTTC; D gene: .; V gene: TRBV5-4; clone size: .; J gene: TRBJ2-7
CDR3 protein: CARSVRGQRNIQYF; CDR3 DNA: TGTGCCAGAAGCGTCAGGGGGCAGAGAAACATTCAGTACTTC; D gene: TRBD1; V gene: TRBV5-3; clone size: medium-sized; J gene: TRBJ2-4
CDR3 protein: CSARLASFAFF; CDR3 DNA: TGCAGTGCTAGATTGGCGTCTTTCGCTTTCTTT; D gene: .; V gene: TRBV20-1; clone size: few; J gene: TRBJ1-1
CDR3 protein: CASSGTVQETQYF; CDR3 DNA: TGTGCCAGCAGTGGGACGGTTCAAGAGACCCAGTACTTC; D gene: .; V gene: TRBV6-1; clone size: .; J gene: TRBJ2-5
CDR3 protein: CASSPLGLAGAGELFF; CDR3 DNA: TGTGCCAGCAGTCCCCTAGGACTAGCGGGAGCCGGGGAGCTGTTTTTT; D gene: TRBD2; V gene: TRBV6-6; clone size: .; J gene: TRBJ2-2
CDR3 protein: CASGGATSGNTIYF; CDR3 DNA: TGTGCTAGTGGGGGGGCCACCTCTGGAAACACCATATATTTT; D gene: .; V gene: TRBV12-5; clone size: .; J gene: TRBJ1-3
CDR3 protein: CASSAPGQGIYEQYF; CDR3 DNA: TGTGCCAGCAGCGCACCGGGACAGGGGATCTACGAGCAGTACTTC; D gene: TRBD1; V gene: TRBV7-9; clone size: .; J gene: TRBJ2-7
CDR3 protein: CASSQEKGPPSGRSSYNEQFF; CDR3 DNA: TGTGCCAGCAGCCAAGAAAAGGGACCCCCTAGCGGTCGAAGCTCCTACAATGAGCAGTTCTTC; D gene: TRBD2; V gene: TRBV4-2; clone size: once; J gene: TRBJ2-1
CDR3 protein: CASSLTLAGGTDTQYF; CDR3 DNA: TGTGCCAGCAGCTTAACCCTAGCGGGAGGCACAGATACGCAGTATTTT; D gene: TRBD2; V gene: TRBV5-4; clone size: .; J gene: TRBJ2-3
CDR3 protein: CAISVSGTGDTEAFF; CDR3 DNA: TGTGCCATCAGTGTCTCCGGGACAGGGGACACTGAAGCTTTCTTT; D gene: TRBD1; V gene: TRBV10-3; clone size: .; J gene: TRBJ1-1
CDR3 protein: CASSSPPLVSGQPKMNTEAFF; CDR3 DNA: TGTGCCAGCAGTTCCCCTCCTTTAGTCTCGGGACAGCCCAAAATGAACACTGAAGCTTTCTTT; D gene: TRBD1; V gene: TRBV28; clone size: .; J gene: TRBJ1-1
CDR3 protein: CASSFRGGPGAFF; CDR3 DNA: TGTGCCAGCAGCTTCCGGGGAGGGCCTGGGGCTTTCTTT; D gene: .; V gene: TRBV7-9; clone size: .; J gene: TRBJ1-1
CDR3 protein: CASSLASGVNEQFF; CDR3 DNA: TGCGCCAGCAGCTTGGCGTCGGGAGTCAATGAGCAGTTCTTC; D gene: .; V gene: TRBV5-1; clone size: few; J gene: TRBJ2-1
CDR3 protein: CASSVGGSGNEQFF; CDR3 DNA: TGTGCCAGCAGTGTTGGCGGGTCGGGAAATGAGCAGTTCTTC; D gene: .; V gene: TRBV6-1; clone size: medium-sized; J gene: TRBJ2-1
CDR3 protein: CASSLSSSGGTGNTIYF; CDR3 DNA: TGTGCCAGCTCACTCTCTTCTTCAGGGGGAACTGGAAACACCATATATTTT; D gene: TRBD1; V gene: TRBV18; clone size: .; J gene: TRBJ1-3
CDR3 protein: CASSQGLAVYNEQFF; CDR3 DNA: TGCGCCAGCAGCCAAGGGCTAGCGGTGTACAATGAGCAGTTCTTC; D gene: TRBD2; V gene: TRBV4-1; clone size: few; J gene: TRBJ2-1
CDR3 protein: CASSPRRGQGRSYEQYF; CDR3 DNA: TGTGCCAGCTCCCCTCGACGCGGACAGGGAAGATCATACGAGCAGTACTTC; D gene: TRBD1; V gene: TRBV18; clone size: .; J gene: TRBJ2-7
CDR3 protein: CASSVDTGSNQPQHF; CDR3 DNA: TGTGCCAGCAGCGTAGACACAGGGAGCAATCAGCCCCAGCATTTT; D gene: .; V gene: TRBV9; clone size: .; J gene: TRBJ1-5
CDR3 protein: CASSWGAGELFF; CDR3 DNA: TGTGCCAGCAGCTGGGGGGCCGGGGAGCTGTTTTTT; D gene: .; V gene: TRBV5-4; clone size: .; J gene: TRBJ2-2
CDR3 protein: CSARLGPEQYF; CDR3 DNA: TGCAGCGCTCGACTCGGTCCTGAGCAGTACTTC; D gene: .; V gene: TRBV29-1; clone size: .; J gene: TRBJ2-7
CDR3 protein: CASSLALDKTAYNEQFF; CDR3 DNA: TGCGCCAGCAGCTTGGCTCTCGACAAGACAGCCTACAATGAGCAGTTCTTC; D gene: .; V gene: TRBV5-1; clone size: .; J gene: TRBJ2-1
CDR3 protein: CASSLDGREGEQFF; CDR3 DNA: TGTGCCAGCAGCTTAGATGGCCGGGAGGGTGAGCAGTTCTTC; D gene: TRBD2; V gene: TRBV11-2; clone size: .; J gene: TRBJ2-1
CDR3 protein: CASSLFGREGLRTDTQYF; CDR3 DNA: TGTGCCAGCAGCTTATTCGGACGGGAGGGCCTTCGCACAGATACGCAGTATTTT; D gene: TRBD2; V gene: TRBV7-3; clone size: .; J gene: TRBJ2-3
CDR3 protein: CASRAGGGETQYF; CDR3 DNA: TGTGCCAGTAGGGCGGGAGGGGGCGAGACCCAGTACTTC; D gene: TRBD2; V gene: TRBV19; clone size: .; J gene: TRBJ2-5
CDR3 protein: CSVEQVNTEAFF; CDR3 DNA: TGCAGCGTTGAACAAGTTAACACTGAAGCTTTCTTT; D gene: .; V gene: TRBV29-1; clone size: .; J gene: TRBJ1-1
CDR3 protein: CSVAPWGTEAFF; CDR3 DNA: TGCAGCGTTGCTCCTTGGGGCACTGAAGCTTTCTTT; D gene: .; V gene: TRBV29-1; clone size: .; J gene: TRBJ1-1
CDR3 protein: CASSLAANYGYTF; CDR3 DNA: TGTGCCAGCAGCTTAGCGGCTAACTATGGCTACACCTTC; D gene: .; V gene: TRBV11-2; clone size: .; J gene: TRBJ1-2
CDR3 protein: CASSPLGREGEQFF; CDR3 DNA: TGTGCTAGCAGTCCGCTGGGGAGGGAGGGTGAGCAGTTCTTC; D gene: TRBD2; V gene: TRBV7-7; clone size: medium-sized; J gene: TRBJ2-1
CDR3 protein: CASSTIPPSGVTYGYTF; CDR3 DNA: TGTGCCAGTAGTACCATACCCCCCTCAGGGGTAACCTATGGCTACACCTTC; D gene: .; V gene: TRBV19; clone size: .; J gene: TRBJ1-2
CDR3 protein: CASSLEGTGELFF; CDR3 DNA: TGTGCCAGCAGTTTGGAGGGCACCGGGGAGCTGTTTTTT; D gene: .; V gene: TRBV27; clone size: .; J gene: TRBJ2-2
CDR3 protein: CASTTSPDRGNEQFF; CDR3 DNA: TGTGCCAGCACCACTTCTCCCGACAGGGGCAATGAGCAGTTCTTC; D gene: TRBD1; V gene: TRBV27; clone size: once; J gene: TRBJ2-1